This T cell receptor beta chain was observed in a study of Ad26.COV2.S vaccination and SARS-CoV-2 variants. The sample holds a few counts of this clone. The antigen remains unidentified. Between the trimmed V and J ends, which lost 3 bases and 1 base, there was a span of 4 bases. The CDR3 totals 12 residues. The germline V gene has CDR1 WNHNN and CDR2 SYGVQD (reference sequence). Whole-study results and caveats: Placebo recipients had lower spike-specific TCR breadth than vaccine recipients. Substantial post-vaccination breadth of spike-specific CD8+ and CD4+ T cell responses was reported.

Clones were sequenced by immunoSEQ multiplex PCR, and TCRdb holds only the in-frame ones, with some missing. This repertoire shows some 400,000 clones, around 91% found once; its top ten account for about 1.9%. As for treatment: roughly 20 received Ad26.COV2.S at low or high dose, single or two shots; about five received placebo; per-sample allocation not given. Day 63 following the first vaccine or placebo injection was when the samples were taken. Donation came from an adult in Boston who was aged 18-55 years. The V call is TRBV10-1, the J call TRBJ2-7; D is ambiguous. The sample consisted of peripheral blood, taken in a trial of Ad26.COV2.S vaccine versus placebo. The clonotype comes from a person aged 18-60 years who received the Ad26.COV2.S COVID-19 vaccine or a placebo. The chain's CDR3 is CASSDSSYEQYF. CDR3 sequence (DNA): TGCGCCAGCAGTGACTCATCCTACGAGCAGTACTTC.